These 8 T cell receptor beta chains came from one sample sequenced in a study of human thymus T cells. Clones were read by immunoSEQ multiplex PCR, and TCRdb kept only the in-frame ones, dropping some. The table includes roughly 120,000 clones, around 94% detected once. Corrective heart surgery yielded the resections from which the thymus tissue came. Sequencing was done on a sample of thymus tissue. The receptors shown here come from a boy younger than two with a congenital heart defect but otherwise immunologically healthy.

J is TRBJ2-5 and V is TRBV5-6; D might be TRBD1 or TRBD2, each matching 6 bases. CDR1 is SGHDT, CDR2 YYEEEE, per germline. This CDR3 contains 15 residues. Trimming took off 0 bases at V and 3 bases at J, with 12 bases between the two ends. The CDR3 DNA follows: TGTGCCAGCAGCTTGGTAGCCGGGGGCAAAGAGACCCAGTACTTC. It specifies CASSLVAGGKETQYF.

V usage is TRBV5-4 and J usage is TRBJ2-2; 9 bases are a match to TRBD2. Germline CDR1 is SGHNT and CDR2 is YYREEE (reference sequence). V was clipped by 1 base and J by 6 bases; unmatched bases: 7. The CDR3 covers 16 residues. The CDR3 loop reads CASSLSRGGAAGELFF. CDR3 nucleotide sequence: TGTGCCAGCAGCTTGTCTCGCGGGGGGGCCGCCGGGGAGCTGTTTTTT.

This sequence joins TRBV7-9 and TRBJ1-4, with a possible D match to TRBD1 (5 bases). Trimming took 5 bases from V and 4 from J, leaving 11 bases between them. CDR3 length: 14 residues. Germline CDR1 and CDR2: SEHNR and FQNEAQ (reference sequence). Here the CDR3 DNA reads TGTGCCAGCAGCCCACCTAGGGGTAATGAAAAACTGTTTTTT. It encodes CASSPPRGNEKLFF.

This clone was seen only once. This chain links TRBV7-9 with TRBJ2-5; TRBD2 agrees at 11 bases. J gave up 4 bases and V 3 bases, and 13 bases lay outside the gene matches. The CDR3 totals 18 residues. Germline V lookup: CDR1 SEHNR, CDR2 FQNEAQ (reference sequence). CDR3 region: CASSFRTSGLLQRETQYF. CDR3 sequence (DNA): TGTGCCAGCAGCTTTAGGACTAGCGGGCTCCTCCAACGAGAGACCCAGTACTTC. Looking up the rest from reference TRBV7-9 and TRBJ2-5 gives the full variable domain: DTGVSQNPRHKITKRGQNVTFRCDPISEHNRLYWYRQTLGQGPEFLTYFQNEAQLEKSRLLSDRFSAERPKGSFSTLEIQRTEQGDSAMYLCASSFRTSGLLQRETQYFGPGTRLLVL.

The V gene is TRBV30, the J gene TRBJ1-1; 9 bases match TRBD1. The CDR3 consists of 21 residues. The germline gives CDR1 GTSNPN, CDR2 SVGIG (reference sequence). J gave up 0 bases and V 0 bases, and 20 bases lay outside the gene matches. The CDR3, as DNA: TGTGCCTGGAGTGTACGGGAGGGACAGGGAAGGAACTTAGCCATGAACACTGAAGCTTTCTTT. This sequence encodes CAWSVREGQGRNLAMNTEAFF.

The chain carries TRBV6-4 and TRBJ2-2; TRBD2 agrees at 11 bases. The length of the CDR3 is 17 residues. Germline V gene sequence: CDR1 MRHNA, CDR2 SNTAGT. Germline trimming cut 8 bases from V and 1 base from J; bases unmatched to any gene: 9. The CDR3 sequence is CASYKPGLAVNTGELFF. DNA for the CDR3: TGTGCCAGCTACAAACCGGGACTAGCGGTGAACACCGGGGAGCTGTTTTTT.

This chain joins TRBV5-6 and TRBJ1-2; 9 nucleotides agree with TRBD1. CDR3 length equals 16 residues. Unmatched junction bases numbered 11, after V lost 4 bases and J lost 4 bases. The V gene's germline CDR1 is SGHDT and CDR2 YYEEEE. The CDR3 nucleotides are TGTGCCAGCAGCGTCTCGGGACAGGGAAGAGGCTATGGCTACACCTTC. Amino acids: CASSVSGQGRGYGYTF.

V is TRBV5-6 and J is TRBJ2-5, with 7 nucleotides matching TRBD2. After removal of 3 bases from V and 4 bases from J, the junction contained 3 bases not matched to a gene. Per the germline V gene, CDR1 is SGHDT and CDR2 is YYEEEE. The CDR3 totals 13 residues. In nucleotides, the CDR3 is TGTGCCAGCAGCTCCCCGGGGGGAGAGACCCAGTACTTC. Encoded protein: CASSSPGGETQYF. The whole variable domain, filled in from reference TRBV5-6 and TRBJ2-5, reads DAGVTQSPTHLIKTRGQQVTLRCSPKSGHDTVSWYQQALGQGPQFIFQYYEEEERQRGNFPDRFSGHQFPNYSSELNVNALLLGDSALYLCASSSPGGETQYFGPGTRLLVL.